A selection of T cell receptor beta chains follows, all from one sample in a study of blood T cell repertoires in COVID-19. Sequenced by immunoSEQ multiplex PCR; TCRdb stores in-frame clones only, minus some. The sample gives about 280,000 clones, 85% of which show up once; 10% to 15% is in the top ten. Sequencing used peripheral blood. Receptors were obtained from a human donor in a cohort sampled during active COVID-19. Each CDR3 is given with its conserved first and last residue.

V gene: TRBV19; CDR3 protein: CASRSRNVTHEQFF
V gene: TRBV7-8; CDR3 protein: CASSSLLNTGELFF
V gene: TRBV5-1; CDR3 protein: CASSFTGDTEAFF
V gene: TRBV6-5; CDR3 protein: CASSPRQGAPGYTF
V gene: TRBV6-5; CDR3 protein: CASTPPGTGSYEQYF
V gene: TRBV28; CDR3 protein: CASSPRLAGTYEQYF
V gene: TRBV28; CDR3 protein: CASTTSGASYEQYF
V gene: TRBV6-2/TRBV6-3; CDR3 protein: CASSRDMVGDTQYF
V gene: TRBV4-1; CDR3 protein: CASSPNVNTYEQYF
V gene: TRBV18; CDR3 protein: CASSPGQEGGYTF
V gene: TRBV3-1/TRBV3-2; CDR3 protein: CASSHLARDHNSPLHF
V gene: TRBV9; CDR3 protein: CASSVGGLSYEQYF
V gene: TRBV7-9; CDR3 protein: CASSPRGGYDTQYF
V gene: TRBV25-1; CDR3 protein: CASSVSRDRVAETQYF
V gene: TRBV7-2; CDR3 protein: CASSRSSHSGDTQYF
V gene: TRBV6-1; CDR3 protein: CASSEAWTGNTGELFF
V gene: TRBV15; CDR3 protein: CATSRDLGGAGELFF
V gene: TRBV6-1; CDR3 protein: CASSERNRGSYGANVLTF